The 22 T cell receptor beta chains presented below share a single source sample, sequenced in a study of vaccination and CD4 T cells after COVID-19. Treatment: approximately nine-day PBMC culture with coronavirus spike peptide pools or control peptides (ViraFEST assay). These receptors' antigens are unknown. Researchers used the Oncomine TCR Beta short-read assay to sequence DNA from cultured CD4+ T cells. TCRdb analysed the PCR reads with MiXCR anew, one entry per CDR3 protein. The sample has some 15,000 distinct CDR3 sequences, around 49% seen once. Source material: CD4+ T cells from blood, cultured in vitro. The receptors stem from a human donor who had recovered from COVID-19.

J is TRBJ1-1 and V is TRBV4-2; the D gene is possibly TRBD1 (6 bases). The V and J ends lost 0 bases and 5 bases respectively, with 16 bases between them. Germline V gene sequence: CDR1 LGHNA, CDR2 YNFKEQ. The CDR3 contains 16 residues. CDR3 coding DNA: TGTGCCAGCAGCCAAGAGGGGGGGGCCGCGAGGACTGAAGCTTTCTTT. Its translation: CASSQEGGAARTEAFF.

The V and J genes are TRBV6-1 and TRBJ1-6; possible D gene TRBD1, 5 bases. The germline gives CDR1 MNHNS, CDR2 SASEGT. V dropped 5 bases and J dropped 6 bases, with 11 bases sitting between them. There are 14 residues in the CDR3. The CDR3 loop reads CASSRGGGNSPLHF. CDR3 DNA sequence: TGTGCCAGCAGTCGTGGGGGAGGTAATTCACCCCTCCACTTT.

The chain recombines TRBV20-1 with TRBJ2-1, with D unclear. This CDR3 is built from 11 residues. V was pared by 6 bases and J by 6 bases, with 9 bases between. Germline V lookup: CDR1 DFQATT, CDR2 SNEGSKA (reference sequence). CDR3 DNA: TGCAGTGCACCCTCCCTCAATGAGCAGTTCTTC. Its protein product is CSAPSLNEQFF.

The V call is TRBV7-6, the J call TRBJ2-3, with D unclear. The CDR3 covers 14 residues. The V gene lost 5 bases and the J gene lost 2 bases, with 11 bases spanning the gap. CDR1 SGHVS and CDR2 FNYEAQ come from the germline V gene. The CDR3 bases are TGTGCCAGCAGCCCAGGAACAGACACAGATACGCAGTATTTT. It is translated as CASSPGTDTDTQYF.

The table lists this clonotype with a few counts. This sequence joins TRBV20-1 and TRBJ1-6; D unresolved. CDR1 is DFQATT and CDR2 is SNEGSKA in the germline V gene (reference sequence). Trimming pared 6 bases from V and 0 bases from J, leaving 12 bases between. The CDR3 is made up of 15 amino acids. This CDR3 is CSAYIVGSYNSPLHF. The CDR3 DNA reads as TGCAGTGCGTACATAGTAGGCTCCTATAATTCACCCCTCCACTTT.

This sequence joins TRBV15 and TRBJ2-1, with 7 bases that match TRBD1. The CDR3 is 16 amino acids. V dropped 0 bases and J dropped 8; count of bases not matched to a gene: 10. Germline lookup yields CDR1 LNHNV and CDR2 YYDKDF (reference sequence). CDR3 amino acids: CATSRDRAGGMDEQFF. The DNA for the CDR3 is TGTGCCACCAGCAGAGATCGGGCAGGGGGTATGGATGAGCAGTTCTTC.

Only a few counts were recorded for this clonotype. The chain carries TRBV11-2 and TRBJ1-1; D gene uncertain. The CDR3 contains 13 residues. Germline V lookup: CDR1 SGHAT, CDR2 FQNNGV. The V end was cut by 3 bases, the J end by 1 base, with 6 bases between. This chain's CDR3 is CASSLKRNTEAFF. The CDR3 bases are TGTGCCAGCAGCTTGAAAAGGAACACTGAAGCTTTCTTT.

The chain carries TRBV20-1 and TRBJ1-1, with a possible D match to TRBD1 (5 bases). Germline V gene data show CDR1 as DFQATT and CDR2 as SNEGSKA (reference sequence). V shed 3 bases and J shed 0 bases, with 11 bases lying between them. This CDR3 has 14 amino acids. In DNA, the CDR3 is TGCAGTGCTAGTTGGGGCAGATTGAACACTGAAGCTTTCTTT. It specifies CSASWGRLNTEAFF.

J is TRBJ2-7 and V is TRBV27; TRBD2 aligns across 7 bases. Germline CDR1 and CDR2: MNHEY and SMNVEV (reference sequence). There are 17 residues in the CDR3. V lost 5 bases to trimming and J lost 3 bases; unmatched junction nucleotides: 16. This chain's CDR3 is CASSPQVGRGMYYEQYF. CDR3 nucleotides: TGTGCCAGCAGTCCCCAGGTAGGGAGGGGAATGTACTACGAGCAGTACTTC.

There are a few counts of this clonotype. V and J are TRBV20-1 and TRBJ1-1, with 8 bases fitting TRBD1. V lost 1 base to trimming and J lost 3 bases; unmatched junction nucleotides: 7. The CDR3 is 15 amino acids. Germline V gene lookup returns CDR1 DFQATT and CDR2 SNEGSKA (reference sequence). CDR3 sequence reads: CSARVRQGWYTEAFF. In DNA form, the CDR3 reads TGCAGTGCTAGAGTCCGACAGGGGTGGTACACTGAAGCTTTCTTT.

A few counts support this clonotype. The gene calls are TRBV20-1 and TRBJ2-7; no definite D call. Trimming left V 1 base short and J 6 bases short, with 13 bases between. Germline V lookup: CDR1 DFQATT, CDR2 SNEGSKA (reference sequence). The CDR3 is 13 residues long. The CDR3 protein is CSARVPTGLEQYF. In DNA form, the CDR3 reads TGCAGTGCTAGAGTTCCCACGGGCCTCGAGCAGTACTTC.

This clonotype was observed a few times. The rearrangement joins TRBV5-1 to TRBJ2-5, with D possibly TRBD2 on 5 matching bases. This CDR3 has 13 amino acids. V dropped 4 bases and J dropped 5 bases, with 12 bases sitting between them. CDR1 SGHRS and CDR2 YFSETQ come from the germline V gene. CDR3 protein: CASSTGPGETQYF. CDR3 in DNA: TGCGCCAGCAGCACTGGTCCGGGGGAGACCCAGTACTTC.

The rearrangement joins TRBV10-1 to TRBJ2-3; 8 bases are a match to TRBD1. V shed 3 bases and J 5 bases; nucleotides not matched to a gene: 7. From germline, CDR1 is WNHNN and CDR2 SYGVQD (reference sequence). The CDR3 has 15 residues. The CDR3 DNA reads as TGCGCCAGCAGTGATTCCAGGGGGCGCATAGATACGCAGTATTTT. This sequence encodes CASSDSRGRIDTQYF.

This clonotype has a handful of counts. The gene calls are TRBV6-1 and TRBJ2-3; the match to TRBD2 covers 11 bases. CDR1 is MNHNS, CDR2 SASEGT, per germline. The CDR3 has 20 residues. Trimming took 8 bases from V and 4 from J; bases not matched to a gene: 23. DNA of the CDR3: TGTGCCAGCGGATCCGAGCGTAGCGGGAGGGCCGGGTTGCTTTCAGATACGCAGTATTTT. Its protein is CASGSERSGRAGLLSDTQYF.

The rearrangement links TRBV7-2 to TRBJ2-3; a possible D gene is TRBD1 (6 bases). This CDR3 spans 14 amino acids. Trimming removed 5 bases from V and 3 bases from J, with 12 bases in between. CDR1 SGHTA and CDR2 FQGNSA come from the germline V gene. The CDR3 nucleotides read TGTGCCAGCAGCCCTTCACAGGGAACAGATACGCAGTATTTT. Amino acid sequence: CASSPSQGTDTQYF.

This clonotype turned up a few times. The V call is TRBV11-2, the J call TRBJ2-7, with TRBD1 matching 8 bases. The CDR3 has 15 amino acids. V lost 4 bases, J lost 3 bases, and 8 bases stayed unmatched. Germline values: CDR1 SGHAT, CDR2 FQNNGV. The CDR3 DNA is TGTGCCAGCAGCTCGTACCGGGACAGGCTCTACGAGCAGTACTTC. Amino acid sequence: CASSSYRDRLYEQYF.

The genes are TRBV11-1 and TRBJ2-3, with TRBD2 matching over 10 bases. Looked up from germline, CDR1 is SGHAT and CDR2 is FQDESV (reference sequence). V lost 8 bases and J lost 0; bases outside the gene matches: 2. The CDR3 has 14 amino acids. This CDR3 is CASALAGSTDTQYF. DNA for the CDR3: TGTGCCAGCGCACTAGCGGGGAGCACAGATACGCAGTATTTT.

This CDR3 reads CATSDSNRAGTDTQYF. The DNA of the CDR3 is TGTGCCACCAGTGATTCTAACAGGGCCGGCACAGATACGCAGTATTTT. This chain links TRBV24-1 with TRBJ2-3, with D possibly matching TRBD1 (6 bases). The V end was cut by 2 bases, the J end by 1 base, with 12 bases between. The CDR3 is made up of 16 amino acids. The V gene's germline CDR1 is KGHDR and CDR2 SFDVKD.

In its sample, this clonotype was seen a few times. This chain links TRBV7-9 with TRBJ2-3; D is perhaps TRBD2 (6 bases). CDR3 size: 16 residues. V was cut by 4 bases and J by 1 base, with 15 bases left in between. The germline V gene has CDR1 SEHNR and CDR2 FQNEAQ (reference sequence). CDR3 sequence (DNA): TGTGCCAGCAGCTCGGGACTCCCGGGGGGCACAGATACGCAGTATTTT. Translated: CASSSGLPGGTDTQYF.

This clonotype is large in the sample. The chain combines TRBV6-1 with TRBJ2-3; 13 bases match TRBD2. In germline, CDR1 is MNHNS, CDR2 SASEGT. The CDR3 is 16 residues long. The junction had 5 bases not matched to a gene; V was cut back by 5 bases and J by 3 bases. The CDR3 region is CASSRTSGSGTDTQYF. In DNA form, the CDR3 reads TGTGCCAGCAGTAGGACTAGCGGGAGTGGAACAGATACGCAGTATTTT.

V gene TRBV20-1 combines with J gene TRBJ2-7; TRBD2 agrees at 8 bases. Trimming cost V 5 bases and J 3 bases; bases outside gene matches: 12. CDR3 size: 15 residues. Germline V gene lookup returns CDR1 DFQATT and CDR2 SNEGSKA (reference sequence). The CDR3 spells CSALRRSGRDYEQYF. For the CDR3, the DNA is TGCAGTGCTCTTCGTCGGAGCGGGAGAGACTACGAGCAGTACTTC.

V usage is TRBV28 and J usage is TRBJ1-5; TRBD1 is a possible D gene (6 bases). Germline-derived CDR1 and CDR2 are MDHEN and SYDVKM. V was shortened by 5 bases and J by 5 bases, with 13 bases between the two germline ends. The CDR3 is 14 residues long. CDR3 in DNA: TGTGCCAGCAGTCTCGGGGGGGGGCATCAGCCCCAGCATTTT. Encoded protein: CASSLGGGHQPQHF.